One and the same sample provided the 19 T cell receptor beta chains below, sequenced in a study of alternative splicing in chronic myeloid leukemia remission (dated by TCRdb to the early 2020s). Library preparation employed bulk RNA-seq. TCRdb lists the instrument as Illumina HiSeq 2500. The TruSeq Stranded RNA sample prep kit was used to generate libraries of poly-A-enriched mRNA from an input of around 1 ug total RNA. TCRdb reprocessed the reads, so every CDR3 protein sequence counts as one entry and DNA is not shown. This sample comprises about 350 distinct CDR3 sequences, just under 98% of them detected only once. About 8% of the sample comes from the top ten. Sequencing input: PBMCs. The receptors were sampled from a person aged 30-49 years in good health.

The chain uses TRBV20-1 and TRBJ2-3; TCRdb gives TRBD2 as the D gene, but with no DNA this cannot be confirmed. The CDR3 is 14 residues long. Per germline, CDR1 DFQATT and CDR2 SNEGSKA (reference sequence). This CDR3 is CSGGLAGAIGTQYF.

V usage is TRBV5-4 and J usage is TRBJ1-5. The CDR3 spans 15 residues. Germline V lookup: CDR1 SGHNT, CDR2 YYREEE (reference sequence). The CDR3 reads CASSNSGASNQPQHF.

This chain joins TRBV12-3 or TRBV12-4 and TRBJ1-3. This CDR3 contains 13 residues. The CDR3 loop reads CASSRGAGNTIYF.

This rearrangement joins TRBV29-1 to TRBJ2-1. Germline CDR1 and CDR2: SQVTM and ANQGSEA. The CDR3 spans 15 residues. The CDR3 loop reads CSVGAPGSSYNEQFF.

This clonotype is a singleton in its sample. The chain is built from TRBV7-2 and TRBJ1-5; TCRdb's D call of TRBD1 is untestable without DNA. Germline V gives CDR1 SGHTA, CDR2 FQGNSA. CDR3 size: 16 residues. The CDR3 spells CASSFGQGDSNQPQHF.

The chain combines TRBV11-2 with TRBJ2-1; TCRdb reports TRBD2, a call that lacks DNA to check it against. The germline CDR1 and CDR2 sequences are SGHAT and FQNNGV. This CDR3 contains 15 residues. The chain's CDR3 is CASSLDPREGLEQFF.

The CDR3: CAWTYWGITEAFF. The chain combines TRBV30 with TRBJ1-1. CDR3 length: 13 residues. Germline CDR1 GTSNPN, CDR2 SVGIG (reference sequence).

The CDR3 region is CASRRREAFF. The chain couples TRBV28 to TRBJ1-1. The CDR3 is 10 residues long. Germline CDR1 reads MDHEN; CDR2 reads SYDVKM.

This clonotype was recorded only once. This chain joins TRBV27 and TRBJ1-2; the TCRdb call, TRBD1, lacks DNA for checking. The CDR3 is 14 residues long. CDR1 is MNHEY, CDR2 SMNVEV, per germline (reference sequence). CDR3 loop: CASSFPAQGFGYTF.

This chain uses TRBV7-2 with TRBJ2-4; TCRdb designates TRBD2, a call that cannot be tested without DNA. CDR1 is SGHTA and CDR2 is FQGNSA in the germline V gene. The CDR3 runs 15 residues. CDR3 sequence reads: CASSAGTAAKNIQYF.

The rearrangement joins TRBV7-9 to TRBJ1-5. The CDR3 length is 17 residues. The germline gives CDR1 SEHNR, CDR2 FQNEAQ (reference sequence). The CDR3 protein is CASSLARPGDSNQPQHF.

This clonotype has only one observation. The rearrangement links TRBV12-3 or TRBV12-4 to TRBJ2-7; without DNA, the TCRdb call of TRBD2 cannot be checked. The CDR3 is 14 residues long. CDR3 protein: CASSRVREVSEQYF.

V is TRBV5-6 and J is TRBJ1-5. Germline V gives CDR1 SGHDT, CDR2 YYEEEE. The CDR3 contains 13 residues. CDR3 residues: CASSTGQTQPQHF.

The chain links TRBV7-9 to TRBJ2-2; the D call of TRBD2 rests on TCRdb alone, since no DNA is present to check it. CDR3 length: 17 residues. Germline V gene sequence: CDR1 SEHNR, CDR2 FQNEAQ (reference sequence). This chain's CDR3 is CASSLGVRQVRTGELFF.

V is TRBV12-3 or TRBV12-4 and J is TRBJ2-1; TCRdb's assignment of TRBD2 cannot be checked, as there is no DNA. This CDR3 spans 17 amino acids. CDR3 protein: CASSFGLAGGPYNEQFF.

The chain has TRBV2 and TRBJ1-3. The CDR3 consists of 13 residues. Germline V gene data show CDR1 as SNHLY and CDR2 as FYNNEI. The CDR3 protein is CASSAVRENTIYF.

This chain uses TRBV12-3 or TRBV12-4 with TRBJ1-2; TCRdb picks TRBD1, but there is no DNA to check that call. This CDR3 is 13 amino acids long. CDR3 sequence reads: CASSDGQGGGYTF.

This chain uses TRBV6-5 with TRBJ2-2; TCRdb names TRBD2, which stays unverified in the absence of DNA. This CDR3 spans 17 amino acids. The germline gives CDR1 MNHEY, CDR2 SVGAGI. CDR3 region: CASSYGWTGPGTGELFF.

This clonotype has just one count. This CDR3 is CSVRLGTGYGYTF. V gene TRBV29-1 combines with J gene TRBJ1-2; the D gene TCRdb calls, TRBD1, cannot be checked with no DNA. The CDR3 loop spans 13 amino acids. The germline V gene has CDR1 SQVTM and CDR2 ANQGSEA.